The rows below give T cell receptor beta chains drawn from one sample of a study of blood T cells in healthy people across ages. Each CDR3 protein is one row after TCRdb ran MiXCR on the 5' RACE reads. The table records about 640,000 distinct CDR3 sequences, 58% of them present only once. Sequencing was done on a sample of blood. The receptor source for this set is a man aged 60 to 69 in good health. CDR3s include the opening cysteine and the closing phenylalanine or tryptophan. The size of a clone is reported for some rows only, either as once, few or many, or as a class for expanded clones.

abundance	v_gene	j_gene	CDR3aa
few	TRBV20-1	NA	CSARARGWETQYF
NA	TRBV6-5	TRBJ2-6	CASSTHGSGANVLTF
once	TRBV6-6	TRBJ2-5	CASSYSRDRGRETQYF
few	TRBV7-2	TRBJ2-7	CASSLSPNNEQYF
many	TRBV5-4	TRBJ2-3	CASSSATDTQYF
NA	TRBV3-1	TRBJ2-7	CASSQEADPYEQYF
NA	TRBV12-3/TRBV12-4	TRBJ2-3	CASSPRTGTTDAQYF
once	TRBV4-1	TRBJ1-6	CASSQEGLSPLHF
once	TRBV30	TRBJ1-1	CAWRGAVVEAFF
NA	TRBV29-1	TRBJ1-1	CSVSETGPGGFF
few	TRBV20-1	TRBJ2-7	CSAPGLAGGQYF
NA	TRBV25-1	TRBJ2-1	CASSEGTARYEQFF
NA	TRBV6-6	TRBJ2-1	CASRTQGVPYNEQFF
NA	TRBV7-2	TRBJ2-7	CASSLGVHTYEQYF
NA	TRBV5-6	TRBJ1-2	CASSPTLQGYTF
NA	TRBV18	TRBJ2-7	CASSPPSGGMYEQYF
NA	TRBV18	TRBJ1-6	CASSPSQQGANSPLHF
few	TRBV4-2	TRBJ1-1	CASSRDRQQNTEAFF
NA	TRBV12-3/TRBV12-4	NA	CASSLAGSGETQYF
NA	TRBV20-1	TRBJ2-1	CSARAAGALSYNEQFF
NA	TRBV4-1	TRBJ1-2	CASSHHTDGYTF
NA	TRBV7-9	TRBJ2-5	CASSKSQGRETQYF
few	TRBV5-1	TRBJ2-7	CASSYRPGTSYEQYF
NA	TRBV7-6	TRBJ2-5	CTSSLGVSGLQETQYF
few	TRBV7-2	TRBJ2-6	CASSLGGGYSGANVLTF
NA	TRBV5-5	TRBJ2-5	CASSLLSGFETQYF
NA	TRBV20-1	TRBJ1-2	CSASGQGAANYGYTF
NA	TRBV5-1	TRBJ2-1	CASSLLPGRTVPTEQFF
few	TRBV5-8	TRBJ2-5	CASPALGTSTKTQYF
NA	TRBV10-3	TRBJ2-6	CAISESVVPTGANVLTF
NA	TRBV10-3	TRBJ2-2	CAITDPGGGRNTGELFF
NA	TRBV29-1	TRBJ1-2	CSVEDRADYGYTF
NA	TRBV20-1	TRBJ2-3	CSAALAGLADTQYF
NA	TRBV25-1	TRBJ1-4	CASSETGRRGEKLFF
few	TRBV29-1	TRBJ2-1	CSVEGLAGGRSSYNEQFF
NA	TRBV29-1	TRBJ2-2	CSVASALNLNTGELFF
NA	TRBV29-1	TRBJ2-1	CSVREGTDSYNEQFF
NA	TRBV10-3	TRBJ1-5	CAISESAGLNQPQHF
NA	TRBV27	TRBJ1-4	CAIGRREEKLFF
NA	TRBV29-1	TRBJ2-1	CSVESGITNYNEQFF
NA	TRBV5-5	TRBJ1-1	CASTLGVNTEAFF
few	TRBV20-1	TRBJ2-6	CSASAPSGANVLTF
few	TRBV4-2	TRBJ1-2	CASSQQGVAGQGHYGYTF
NA	TRBV2	TRBJ1-5	CASTLRTGGNQPQHF
NA	TRBV18	TRBJ1-1	CASSPSPGDTEAFF
NA	TRBV28	TRBJ1-2	CASSPGPTNYGYTF
NA	TRBV4-1	TRBJ2-5	CASSLAPAASSTQGTQYF
NA	TRBV12-3/TRBV12-4	TRBJ2-3	CASSPGAGFGDTQYF
NA	TRBV5-1	TRBJ2-1	CASSLRDFSYNEQFF